The present TCR beta chain was sequenced within a study of T cell responses to AZD1222 COVID-19 vaccine. Study outcomes and limitations: Spike-spanning, vaccine-associated CD4 TCRs were dominant at 160-218 and 743-854. Baseline antibody screening turned up just a handful of seropositive AZD1222 recipients. The donors showed a predominance of white British ancestry and of females, with possible underestimation of clonal diversity. Rises in breadth and depth of Spike-specific TCRs came after two AZD1222 doses.

Comments on this clone: The antigen remains unidentified.

Method: immunoSEQ multiplex PCR; TCRdb's copy keeps in-frame clones and lacks some. This table has 130,000 to 150,000 clones, under 95% appearing once. Losses at the gene ends were 3 bases for V and 9 bases for J; bases not matched to a gene: 7. The germline V gene encodes CDR1 KGHSH and CDR2 LQKENI. The CDR3 runs 15 residues. This TCR came from an adult in good health. The chain is built from TRBV18 and TRBJ1-6; TRBD1 matches at 8 bases. Source: peripheral blood, taken on day 0 of AZD1222 vaccination. CDR3: CASSPSSGQVSPLHF. CDR3 DNA: TGTGCCAGCTCACCCTCTTCGGGACAGGTTTCACCCCTCCACTTT.